A single T cell receptor (beta chain) is shown here with its context. TCRdb keeps only in-frame clones here, not all; method: immunoSEQ multiplex PCR. This table holds about 160,000 clones, over 85% found once. The record originates from a study of control samples from healthy donors and cancer patients. This clonotype was obtained from a young man in good health. The sample consisted of blood.

The CDR3 nucleotides read TGCGCCAGCAGCTTGGCTGCGTGGGCAGGAGACACTGAAGCTTTCTTT. Translation gives CASSLAAWAGDTEAFF. The chain has TRBV5-1 and TRBJ1-1; no clear D gene. The germline V gene has CDR1 SGHRS and CDR2 YFSETQ. There are 16 residues in the CDR3. With 0 bases removed from V and 3 bases from J, the gap between germline ends came to 15 bases.